One and the same sample provided the 5 T cell receptor beta chains below, sequenced in a study of cytomegalovirus exposure and HLA in healthy donors. The PCR contained 60 Vbeta and 13 Jbeta primers. The protocol was immunoSEQ multiplex PCR, while the TCRdb copy is restricted to in-frame clones and leaves out a portion. The table includes roughly 140,000 clones, about 80% detected once. Sequencing was performed on PBMCs. These receptors originate from a young man in good health and CMV-seronegative.

The V call is TRBV27, the J call TRBJ1-5; perhaps TRBD1 as D (6 bases). This CDR3 comprises 15 residues. Germline V lookup: CDR1 MNHEY, CDR2 SMNVEV (reference sequence). Trimming cost V 6 bases and J 9 bases, with 21 bases left between them. CDR3 in DNA: TGTGCCAGCAGACCTTACAGGGCGGCCTCCGCGCCCCAGCATTTT. Translation: CASRPYRAASAPQHF.

The chain carries TRBV2 and TRBJ2-5; TRBD1 is a possible D gene (6 bases). CDR1 and CDR2 (germline): SNHLY, FYNNEI. This CDR3 region has 15 residues. Trimming took off 2 bases at V and 4 bases at J, with 14 bases between the two ends. DNA of the CDR3: TGTGCCAGCAGTGAAACAGGGATTAAGGGAGAGACCCAGTACTTC. Protein sequence: CASSETGIKGETQYF. The full variable domain, with the rest looked up from reference TRBV2 and TRBJ2-5, is EPEVTQTPSHQVTQMGQEVILRCVPISNHLYFYWYRQILGQKVEFLVSFYNNEISEKSEIFDDQFSVERPDGSNFTLKIRSTKLEDSAMYFCASSETGIKGETQYFGPGTRLLVL.

This clone was seen a single time. The chain recombines TRBV28 with TRBJ2-5, with D possibly TRBD2 on 5 matching bases. This CDR3 is 12 amino acids long. CDR1 is MDHEN and CDR2 is SYDVKM in the germline V gene. The V gene lost 3 bases and the J gene lost 11 bases, with 13 bases spanning the gap. The CDR3 reads CASSFQVGEQYF. The CDR3 DNA reads as TGTGCCAGCAGTTTCCAGGTTGGGGAGCAGTACTTC.

The chain has TRBV5-6 and TRBJ2-5, with 9 bases lining up with TRBD1. Looked up from germline, CDR1 is SGHDT and CDR2 is YYEEEE. After removal of 0 bases from V and 5 bases from J, the junction contained 5 bases not matched to a gene. There are 15 residues in the CDR3. CDR3 loop: CASSLGTGGEETQYF. The CDR3 nucleotides read TGTGCCAGCAGCTTGGGTACAGGGGGCGAGGAGACCCAGTACTTC.

This chain joins TRBV15 and TRBJ1-1, with unresolved D. From germline, CDR1 is LNHNV and CDR2 YYDKDF (reference sequence). The CDR3 is made up of 14 amino acids. V was shortened by 0 bases and J by 0 bases, with 5 bases between the two germline ends. The CDR3 is CATSRDEVNTEAFF. The CDR3 DNA follows: TGTGCCACCAGCAGAGATGAGGTGAACACTGAAGCTTTCTTT.